A single sample gave rise to the 14 T cell receptor beta chains below, sequenced in a study of regulatory T cells in long-lasting Graves disease. Researchers made TCR beta libraries by using iRepertoire HTBI primers and running Arm-PCR on CDR3 regions. TCRdb re-derived calls from the multiplex PCR reads in MiXCR, one entry per CDR3 protein. The table shows hundreds of thousands of distinct CDR3 sequences, with about 16% occurring only once. Noted time point: newly diagnosed GD, antithyroid drugs for less than 3 months. Researchers made the TCR library from RNA that was extracted from PBMCs. Another study also made use of these data, one on T cells in Graves' hyperthyroidism and ophthalmopathy.

This specimen consisted of peripheral blood mononuclear cells (PBMCs), obtained at new diagnosis, from a patient treated with antithyroid drugs. Receptor source: a woman in her twenties or thirties with Graves disease.

The V call is TRBV6-1, the J call TRBJ2-2; no definite D call. V lost 5 bases, J lost 3 bases, and 7 bases lay in between. The germline gives CDR1 MNHNS, CDR2 SASEGT. The CDR3 runs to 13 residues. As DNA, the CDR3 is TGTGCCAGCAGTATCACTGACACCGGGGAGCTGTTTTTT. Protein: CASSITDTGELFF.

This clonotype appeared a few times. The chain has TRBV2 and TRBJ1-5, with D perhaps matching TRBD1 (6 bases). Trimming cost V 5 bases and J 7 bases, with 12 bases left between them. Germline values: CDR1 SNHLY, CDR2 FYNNEI. The CDR3 extends over 13 amino acids. The CDR3, as DNA: TGTGCCAGCAGTTACCAGGGGCGGCAGCCCCAGCATTTT. Encoded protein: CASSYQGRQPQHF.

This clonotype was recorded at least ten times. This chain links TRBV12-3 or TRBV12-4 with TRBJ2-6, with TRBD1 matching 8 bases. This CDR3 contains 15 residues. After removal of 4 bases from V and 4 bases from J, the junction contained 3 bases not matched to a gene. In DNA, the CDR3 is TGTGCCAGCAGTTCCAGGGGGCTAGGGGCCAACGTCCTGACTTTC. It specifies CASSSRGLGANVLTF.

The chain is built from TRBV6-1 and TRBJ2-7, with TRBD1 matching 8 bases. V was clipped by 3 bases and J by 4 bases; unmatched bases: 5. This CDR3 comprises 14 residues. Germline V gene sequence: CDR1 MNHNS, CDR2 SASEGT. The CDR3 DNA reads TGTGCCAGCAGTGACTCCGGGACAGGATACGAGCAGTACTTC. Protein sequence: CASSDSGTGYEQYF.

This clonotype appeared a few times. The chain couples TRBV7-9 to TRBJ2-3; D unclear. Looked up from germline, CDR1 is SEHNR and CDR2 is FQNEAQ (reference sequence). Between the trimmed V and J ends, which lost 5 bases and 4 bases, there was a span of 16 bases. The CDR3 covers 15 residues. The CDR3 DNA reads TGTGCCAGCAGCACAGCTGCAGGTTTGGCAGATACGCAGTATTTT. Amino acids: CASSTAAGLADTQYF. Filled out from reference TRBV7-9 and TRBJ2-3, the complete variable domain reads DTGVSQNPRHKITKRGQNVTFRCDPISEHNRLYWYRQTLGQGPEFLTYFQNEAQLEKSRLLSDRFSAERPKGSFSTLEIQRTEQGDSAMYLCASSTAAGLADTQYFGPGTRLTVL.

This clonotype has more than one count but fewer than ten. A far larger clone lies a single base away; this is likely a read error. The chain links TRBV12-3 or TRBV12-4 to TRBJ2-7, with TRBD2 as a possible D gene (7 bases). CDR3 length: 13 amino acids. V lost 7 bases, J lost 7 bases, and 17 bases lay in between. The CDR3 reads CASTSGGHNEQYF. As DNA, the CDR3 is TGTGCCAGCACCTCGGGGGGACACAATGAGCAGTACTTC.

This clonotype showed up many times. This sequence joins TRBV2 and TRBJ1-1, with D possibly matching TRBD1 (6 bases). This CDR3 has 13 residues. Germline assignment: CDR1 SNHLY and CDR2 FYNNEI. Trimming shortened V by 7 bases and J by 5 bases, and 14 bases separated the two germline ends. Here the CDR3 reads CASTWDTRTEAFF. For the CDR3, the DNA is TGTGCCAGCACTTGGGACACGCGTACTGAAGCTTTCTTT.

Many counts were recorded for this clonotype. The chain joins TRBV28 to TRBJ2-7; D not resolved. This CDR3 region has 13 residues. V was cut by 8 bases and J by 3 bases, with 14 bases left in between. Germline assignment: CDR1 MDHEN and CDR2 SYDVKM. The CDR3 sequence is CASCTERDYEQYF. Here the CDR3 DNA reads TGTGCCAGCTGTACGGAACGCGACTACGAGCAGTACTTC.

This clonotype was seen a handful of times. The chain recombines TRBV29-1 with TRBJ2-1; 13 bases map to TRBD2. V trimming: 5 bases; J trimming: 3 bases; junction bases outside the gene matches: 16. The CDR3 loop spans 19 amino acids. CDR1 and CDR2 from the germline V gene are SQVTM and ANQGSEA. The CDR3 loop is CSVPVGLAGVTLFYNEQFF. The DNA for the CDR3 is TGCAGCGTTCCTGTCGGACTAGCGGGAGTTACCCTTTTCTACAATGAGCAGTTCTTC.

In this sample, this clonotype turned up a few times. The V call is TRBV6-1, the J call TRBJ2-6; TRBD2 matches 11 bases. J gave up 3 bases and V 6 bases, and 10 bases lay outside the gene matches. The CDR3 consists of 18 residues. Germline CDR1 reads MNHNS; CDR2 reads SASEGT. The CDR3: CASRRLAGNALGANVLTF. DNA for the CDR3: TGTGCCAGCAGGAGACTAGCGGGAAACGCTCTTGGGGCCAACGTCCTGACTTTC.

The chain recombines TRBV19 with TRBJ1-1; 7 bases align to TRBD1. Germline CDR1 LNHDA, CDR2 SQIVND (reference sequence). CDR3 size: 16 residues. V trimming: 5 bases; J trimming: 4 bases; junction bases outside the gene matches: 13. This CDR3 reads CASSRSLTGSATEAFF. The DNA for the CDR3 is TGTGCCAGTAGTCGCTCCCTGACAGGGAGTGCCACTGAAGCTTTCTTT.

This clonotype was recorded at least ten times. The chain carries TRBV29-1 and TRBJ2-1; unclear D gene. Per the germline V gene, CDR1 is SQVTM and CDR2 is ANQGSEA. V shed 5 bases and J shed 6 bases, with 20 bases lying between them. The CDR3 loop spans 15 amino acids. The CDR3, as DNA: TGCAGCGTTAAGAAAGGGCTTTTGCCCCTCAATGAGCAGTTCTTC. Translating it yields CSVKKGLLPLNEQFF.

This clonotype occurred many times. The V gene is TRBV7-3, the J gene TRBJ2-5, with D tentatively TRBD1 or TRBD2 (5 bases each). With 5 bases removed from V and 0 bases from J, the gap between germline ends came to 10 bases. The CDR3 extends over 14 amino acids. Germline V gives CDR1 SGHTA, CDR2 FQGTGA. Written as DNA, the CDR3 is TGTGCCAGCAGCCCGGGACCAGACCAAGAGACCCAGTACTTC. This codes for CASSPGPDQETQYF.

The chain joins TRBV7-6 to TRBJ1-2; D possibly corresponds to TRBD1 (5 bases). This CDR3 region has 15 residues. The germline gives CDR1 SGHVS, CDR2 FNYEAQ. Trimming pared 5 bases from V and 8 bases from J, leaving 21 bases between. CDR3 in amino acids: CASSLSGVLSGGYTF. As DNA, the CDR3 is TGTGCCAGCAGCCTCTCGGGGGTGCTGAGTGGGGGCTACACCTTC.